The 16 T cell receptor beta chains in this list originate from one sample, sequenced in a study of human thymus T cells. The table came from immunoSEQ multiplex PCR; TCRdb's copy has only in-frame clones and leaves some out. The repertoire holds about 60,000 clones, with about 93% as singletons. Source material: blood. Receptors were obtained from a boy in the first two years of life with a congenital heart defect but otherwise immunologically healthy.

This chain links TRBV5-1 with TRBJ2-7; D may correspond to TRBD1 or TRBD2 (5 bases each). The CDR3 extends over 13 amino acids. The V and J ends lost 3 bases and 3 bases respectively, with 10 bases between them. The germline gives CDR1 SGHRS, CDR2 YFSETQ. The CDR3 nucleotides are TGCGCCAGCAGCTGGGGGACGGACTACGAGCAGTACTTC. It codes for CASSWGTDYEQYF.

Only one count was recorded for this clone. The CDR3 is CASSLVTGQETQYF. The CDR3 DNA reads TGTGCCAGCAGCTTGGTCACAGGGCAAGAGACCCAGTACTTC. The V gene is TRBV5-4, the J gene TRBJ2-5, with D maybe TRBD1 (6 bases). Germline V gene data show CDR1 as SGHNT and CDR2 as YYREEE (reference sequence). Trimming pared 0 bases from V and 2 bases from J, leaving 8 bases between. There are 14 residues in the CDR3.

J is TRBJ2-1 and V is TRBV28; 7 nucleotides match TRBD2. This CDR3 spans 15 amino acids. J lost 9 bases, V lost 5 bases, and 13 bases had no gene match. The germline V gene has CDR1 MDHEN and CDR2 SYDVKM. CDR3 sequence reads: CASSPLAGASGEQFF. CDR3 nucleotide sequence: TGTGCCAGCAGTCCGTTGGCGGGAGCTTCGGGTGAGCAGTTCTTC.

The rearrangement uses TRBV27 and TRBJ2-7; tentative D call: TRBD2 (5 bases). Per germline, CDR1 MNHEY and CDR2 SMNVEV (reference sequence). CDR3 size: 13 residues. V gave up 0 bases and J gave up 7 bases, with 10 bases separating them. The CDR3 sequence is CASSLSGVDEQYF. CDR3 sequence (DNA): TGTGCCAGCAGTTTATCCGGGGTCGATGAGCAGTACTTC.

V gene TRBV19 combines with J gene TRBJ2-1; D is undetermined. The germline V and J ends were trimmed by 3 bases and 3 bases, with 9 bases remaining between them. The germline V gene encodes CDR1 LNHDA and CDR2 SQIVND (reference sequence). CDR3 length: 14 residues. This chain's CDR3 is CASSMAAVYNEQFF. CDR3 bases: TGTGCCAGTAGTATGGCGGCGGTCTACAATGAGCAGTTCTTC.

The chain carries TRBV10-2 and TRBJ1-2, with D perhaps matching TRBD1 (6 bases). Germline V gene lookup returns CDR1 WSHSY and CDR2 SAAADI. CDR3 length equals 14 residues. The V and J ends lost 2 bases and 5 bases respectively, with 12 bases between them. CDR3 sequence: CASSEGRRGYGYTF. CDR3 DNA: TGCGCCAGCAGTGAGGGACGAAGGGGGTATGGCTACACCTTC.

V and J are TRBV30 and TRBJ1-2; perhaps TRBD1 as D (5 bases). V was shortened by 2 bases and J by 3 bases, with 10 bases between the two germline ends. The CDR3 runs to 13 residues. Germline V gene sequence: CDR1 GTSNPN, CDR2 SVGIG (reference sequence). CDR3 region: CAWSPSGHYGYTF. CDR3 nucleotides: TGTGCCTGGAGTCCCTCGGGACACTATGGCTACACCTTC.

The CDR3 DNA sequence: TGTGCCAGCAGCCGGACTAGCGGGGGAGATACGCAGTATTTT. It specifies CASSRTSGGDTQYF. The chain uses TRBV4-2 and TRBJ2-3; 13 bases match TRBD2. V was clipped by 4 bases and J by 5 bases; unmatched bases: 0. This CDR3 is 14 amino acids long. The germline gives CDR1 LGHNA, CDR2 YNFKEQ.

The CDR3 DNA reads as TGTGCCAGCAGCCAAGACTGGGGGATAGAGACCCAGTACTTC. This codes for CASSQDWGIETQYF. The gene calls are TRBV4-2 and TRBJ2-5; D may correspond to TRBD1 or TRBD2 (5 bases each). The CDR3 loop spans 14 amino acids. V dropped 0 bases and J dropped 4 bases, with 9 bases sitting between them. CDR1 LGHNA and CDR2 YNFKEQ come from the germline V gene.

The chain recombines TRBV6-4 with TRBJ2-7, with D possibly being TRBD2 (7 bases). Deletions cut 8 bases from V and 5 bases from J, with 16 bases between. CDR1 is MRHNA, CDR2 SNTAGT, per germline. This CDR3 is built from 13 residues. The DNA for the CDR3 is TGTGCCAGCGGAGGGGGAGGGCCGAACGAGCAGTACTTC. This sequence encodes CASGGGGPNEQYF.

This chain joins TRBV19 and TRBJ1-2, with TRBD1 matching 9 bases. The V segment lost 3 bases and the J segment 3 bases; nucleotides outside the gene matches: 5. This CDR3 has 15 residues. Germline V gene lookup returns CDR1 LNHDA and CDR2 SQIVND (reference sequence). The CDR3 DNA reads as TGTGCCAGTAGTATCCCCCGGACAGGGGACTATGGCTACACCTTC. The encoded protein is CASSIPRTGDYGYTF.

V usage is TRBV6-5 and J usage is TRBJ2-3, with 8 bases fitting TRBD1. V lost 5 bases to trimming and J lost 1 base; unmatched junction nucleotides: 5. From germline, CDR1 is MNHEY and CDR2 SVGAGI. CDR3 length: 15 residues. CDR3 nucleotide sequence: TGTGCCAGCAGTAGGACAGGGTTTGGCACAGATACGCAGTATTTT. It yields the protein CASSRTGFGTDTQYF.

The gene calls are TRBV4-1 and TRBJ2-5; D call uncertain. With 0 bases removed from V and 5 bases from J, the gap between germline ends came to 13 bases. The V gene's germline CDR1 is MGHRA and CDR2 YSYEKL. The CDR3 totals 15 residues. CDR3 sequence reads: CASSQDESLDETQYF. For the CDR3, the DNA is TGCGCCAGCAGCCAAGATGAGTCCCTGGATGAGACCCAGTACTTC.

As to this clone: A junction end diverges from the germline sequence, so it may reflect a read error. J is TRBJ1-2 and V is TRBV5-1; D not certain. Per germline, CDR1 SGHRS and CDR2 YFSETQ. The CDR3 is 14 amino acids. CDR3 in amino acids: CASSGSAGLYGCTF. The CDR3 coding sequence is TGCGCCAGCAGCGGAAGCGCAGGCCTCTATGGCTGCACCTTC. Together with reference TRBV5-1 and TRBJ1-2, the CDR3 gives the full variable domain: KAGVTQTPRYLIKTRGQQVTLSCSPISGHRSVSWYQQTPGQGLQFLFEYFSETQRNKGNFPGRFSGRQFSNSRSEMNVSTLELGDSALYLCASSGSAGLYGCTFGSGTRLTVV.

The genes are TRBV18 and TRBJ2-3, with a tentative D call TRBD2 (6 bases). V shed 5 bases and J shed 2 bases, with 17 bases lying between them. The CDR3 consists of 16 residues. CDR1 is KGHSH and CDR2 is LQKENI in the germline V gene. DNA for the CDR3: TGTGCCAGCTCAATCTTAGCGGCCAGCCCCACAGATACGCAGTATTTT. Translated: CASSILAASPTDTQYF.

This rearrangement joins TRBV6-6 to TRBJ1-6; TRBD1 is a possible D gene (6 bases). V shed 7 bases and J shed 10 bases, with 14 bases lying between them. The CDR3 has 13 amino acids. CDR1 and CDR2 (germline): MNHNY, SVGAGI (reference sequence). The CDR3: CASILPGQSPLHF. The CDR3 coding sequence is TGTGCCAGCATTTTACCAGGACAGTCACCCCTCCACTTT.